The clone carrying this T cell receptor beta chain was counted a few times. The antigen remains unidentified. This specimen belongs to a study of cytomegalovirus exposure and HLA in healthy donors. General study points: It was reportedly the case that the classifier diagnosed cytomegalovirus status with high specificity and sensitivity.

Sequencing used immunoSEQ multiplex PCR; TCRdb keeps in-frame clones, though not all of them. The sample includes 90,000 to 130,000 clones, about 92% of them seen just once. The donors belonged to the approximately 120-subject validation cohort, separate from the approximately 700-subject first cohort. V lost 5 bases and J lost 1, with 13 bases in between. The CDR3 covers 15 residues. Germline CDR1 and CDR2: MRHNA and SNTAGT. The gene calls are TRBV6-4 and TRBJ2-3; D is unclear. The TCR was taken from a woman between 18 and 30 years old in good health and CMV-seronegative. The source material was PBMCs. The CDR3 DNA reads as TGTGCCAGCAGTATAGAAATAACGGGCACAGATACGCAGTATTTT. Translation: CASSIEITGTDTQYF.